This T cell receptor (beta chain) derives from a study of PD-L1 blockade in urothelial cancer. Across the whole study: Between 0 and 3 chemotherapy regimens preceded treatment for each patient. Researchers looked at the blood 3 weeks (second dose) and 6 weeks after treatment began. Specimens of blood held a median count of roughly 150,000 T cells.

Trimming removed 6 bases from V and 4 bases from J, with 7 bases in between. This CDR3 spans 12 amino acids. From germline, CDR1 is SGHVS and CDR2 FQNEAQ. TCRdb keeps only in-frame clones here, not all; method: immunoSEQ multiplex PCR. This sample yields more than 40,000 clones, of which 88% are seen a single time; 12% to 15% belongs to the top ten. The cohort comprised individuals with locally advanced or metastatic urothelial carcinoma. The origin of this receptor is a woman in her fifties or sixties with urothelial cancer. The chain joins TRBV7-8 to TRBJ2-1, with no clear D. The sample here was PBMCs, taken around atezolizumab (anti-PD-L1) treatment. CDR3 in amino acids: CASSRSYNEQFF. CDR3 bases: TGTGCCAGCAGTCGTAGTTACAATGAGCAGTTCTTC.